This T cell receptor (beta chain) was recovered during a study of technical replicates of blood from four donors. V trimming: 3 bases; J trimming: 3 bases; junction bases outside the gene matches: 16. CDR1 GTSNPN and CDR2 SVGIG come from the germline V gene (reference sequence). The CDR3 extends over 18 amino acids. The method was immunoSEQ multiplex PCR; TCRdb's version includes in-frame clones alone and lacks a portion of them. The sample includes about 76,000 clones, approximately 86% of them seen just once. The chain carries TRBV30 and TRBJ2-4; 8 bases fit TRBD2. Sequencing was performed on PBMCs. This clonotype was sampled from a human donor in good health. Some clones in this sample may be carry-over from other donors' samples. DNA of the CDR3: TGTGCCTGGAGCCCTATTAAATTGCGGGAGGTAGACAAAAACATTCAGTACTTC. This encodes CAWSPIKLREVDKNIQYF. The full variable domain, its missing parts supplied by reference TRBV30 and TRBJ2-4, is SQTIHQWPATLVQPVGSPLSLECTVEGTSNPNLYWYRQAAGRGLQLLFYSVGIGQISSEVPQNLSASRPQDRQFILSSKKLLLSDSGFYLCAWSPIKLREVDKNIQYFGAGTRLSVL.